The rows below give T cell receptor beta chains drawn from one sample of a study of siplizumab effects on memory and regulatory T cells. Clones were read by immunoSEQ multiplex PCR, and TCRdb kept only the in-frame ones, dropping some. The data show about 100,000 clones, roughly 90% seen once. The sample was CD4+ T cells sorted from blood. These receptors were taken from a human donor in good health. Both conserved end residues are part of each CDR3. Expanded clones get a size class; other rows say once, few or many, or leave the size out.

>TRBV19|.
CASRPTGYTEAFF
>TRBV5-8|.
CATPGTGISYEQYF
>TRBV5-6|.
CASSWTQSSGANVLTF
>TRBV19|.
CASRTDRAEGNQPQHF
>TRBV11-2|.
CASRLRDPSYEQYF
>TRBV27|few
CASSPGLASGANVLTF
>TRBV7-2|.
CASSLSWSGPLHF
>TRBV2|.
CASGFADTQYF
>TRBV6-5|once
CASSYDGPLGGHTF
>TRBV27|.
CASQTSGRSSYEQYF
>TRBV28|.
CASLQGNQPQHF
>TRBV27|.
CASSLLGGTQVVSPLHF
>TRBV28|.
CASSLGLIGYTF
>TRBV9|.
CASSAGGAFNEKLFF
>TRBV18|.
CASSPARYNSPLHF
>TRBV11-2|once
CASSLQLADYEQYF
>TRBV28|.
CASSPGALGGDEQFF
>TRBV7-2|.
CASSFATGGVYGYTF
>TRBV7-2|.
CASSLMTYTEAFF
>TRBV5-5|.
CASSLRRQGATNYGYTF
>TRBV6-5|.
CASSRVPRGGDTQYF
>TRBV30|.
CAWNGGLLYEQYF
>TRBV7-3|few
CASSLELAGERDTQYF
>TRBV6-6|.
CASSTDRLNQPQHF
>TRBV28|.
CASSLGPIYEQYF
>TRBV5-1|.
CASSPGQAVDNEQFF
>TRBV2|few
CASRGSLQETQYF
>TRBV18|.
CASSPRQTNEAFF
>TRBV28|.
CASKLREGILSYEQYF
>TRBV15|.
CATSRTGVYTEAFF
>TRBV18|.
CASSPNGTPNEKLFF
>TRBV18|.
CASSPLGYGNQPQHF
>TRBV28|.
CASSDRATGELFF
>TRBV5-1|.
CASSLALAYPTEAFF
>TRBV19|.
CASGTSGAFNEQFF
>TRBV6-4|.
CASDSFPFRTEAFF
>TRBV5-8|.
CASSKTGGGSGNTIYF
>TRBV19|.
CASSLGGANTGELFF
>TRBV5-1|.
CASTEDRLANEKLFF
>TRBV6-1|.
CASSVEVSNQPQHF
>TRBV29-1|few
CSVGTGFTDTQYF
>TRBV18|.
CASAGQINTEAFF
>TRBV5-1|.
CASSLVVPNTEAFF
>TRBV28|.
CASSLGVPQGINSNQPQHF
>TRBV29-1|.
CSGRIGLNTGELFF
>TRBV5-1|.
CASSETSGSNEQFF
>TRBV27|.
CASSYRDRGLYEQYF
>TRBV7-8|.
CASSLTAGRNSPLHF
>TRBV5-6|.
CASSWGTGGFRTDTQYF
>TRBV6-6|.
CASSSLYNQPQHF
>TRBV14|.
CASSHRQYTEAFF
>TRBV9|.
CASSGGLAGAPFDEQFF
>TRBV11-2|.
CASSSRPRRGENNEQFF
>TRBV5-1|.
CASSLAPGAILGETQYF